This T cell receptor (beta chain) comes out of a study of blood T cell repertoires in COVID-19. Overall study: There were acute and convalescent COVID-19 samples, and they came from the United States, Italy and Spain.

The CDR3 loop spans 14 amino acids. The germline V gene encodes CDR1 SGDLS and CDR2 YYNGEE. The ends lost 4 bases at V and 8 bases at J; junction bases unmatched: 9. Authors' methods: Amplification of reference gene primers provided the estimated nucleated cell counts. Produced via immunoSEQ multiplex PCR; TCRdb's table is partial and in-frame only. That table is the source of V, J and clone size, and D and trimming were worked out from the DNA. The table lists hundreds of thousands of clones, 85% to 90% of them singletons. The sequenced sample consisted of PBMCs or T cells enriched from blood (not recorded which). The chain joins TRBV9 to TRBJ1-2; 9 positions match TRBD1. The sequence was collected from a man between 35 and 55 years old who had recovered from COVID-19. CDR3 nucleotide sequence: TGTGCCAGCAGCTTTTCCGGGACAGGGCGCGGCTACACCTTC. This gives the protein CASSFSGTGRGYTF. The entire variable domain, with the rest obtained from reference TRBV9 and TRBJ1-2, is as follows: DSGVTQTPKHLITATGQRVTLRCSPRSGDLSVYWYQQSLDQGLQFLIQYYNGEERAKGNILERFSAQQFPDLHSELNLSSLELGDSALYFCASSFSGTGRGYTFGSGTRLTVV.